Presented here are 23 T cell receptor beta chains from one specimen sequenced in a study of blood T cell repertoires in COVID-19. TCRdb's table, derived via immunoSEQ multiplex PCR, lists solely in-frame clones and lacks some. The table has 150,000 to 200,000 clones, 88% seen once; the top ten hold around 5.8%. Material: peripheral blood. All receptors derive from a man between 35 and 55 years old with active or convalescent COVID-19.

The V gene is TRBV6-5, the J gene TRBJ1-1; 9 nucleotides align to TRBD1. The germline CDR1 and CDR2 sequences are MNHEY and SVGAGI. After removal of 7 bases from V and 4 bases from J, the junction contained 7 bases not matched to a gene. This CDR3 region has 14 residues. The CDR3 spells CASIRTGEGTEAFF. The CDR3 bases are TGTGCCAGCATCAGGACAGGGGAGGGCACTGAAGCTTTCTTT.

This chain connects TRBV5-1 to TRBJ2-2; 8 positions match TRBD2. Germline CDR1 reads SGHRS; CDR2 reads YFSETQ. This CDR3 region has 16 residues. V shed 1 base and J 1 base; nucleotides not matched to a gene: 3. The CDR3: CASSLSLAGNTGELFF. CDR3 sequence (DNA): TGCGCCAGCAGCTTGTCCCTAGCGGGGAACACCGGGGAGCTGTTTTTT.

Worth noting for this clone: Germline is not matched at one junction end, which may reflect a read error. The chain combines TRBV6-5 with TRBJ2-7; the D gene is possibly TRBD1 (5 bases). Germline values: CDR1 MNHEY, CDR2 SVGAGI. The CDR3 spans 15 residues. CDR3 residues: CASSYSDTGHYEQYF. The CDR3, as DNA: TGTGCCAGCAGCTACTCTGACACAGGTCACTACGAGCAGTACTTC.

The chain carries TRBV9 and TRBJ2-7; 9 bases fit TRBD1. CDR1 SGDLS and CDR2 YYNGEE come from the germline V gene. Unmatched junction bases numbered 4, after V lost 0 bases and J lost 3 bases. The CDR3 has 15 amino acids. The DNA for the CDR3 is TGTGCCAGCAGCGTAGACAGGGGGCGTTTCTACGAGCAGTACTTC. As protein: CASSVDRGRFYEQYF.

This chain joins TRBV3-1 (or the pseudogene TRBV3-2) and TRBJ2-7, with D possibly being TRBD1 (6 bases). The germline gives CDR1 LGHDT, CDR2 YNNKEL (reference sequence). This CDR3 contains 13 residues. V was shortened by 4 bases and J by 3 bases, with 10 bases between the two germline ends. CDR3 sequence: CASSPDRSYEQYF. In nucleotides, the CDR3 is TGTGCCAGCAGCCCGGACAGAAGCTACGAGCAGTACTTC.

As DNA, the CDR3 is TGTGCCAGCAGTGAACCAACCGGAGGGGGCCCTTTGAGGGCTTTCTTT. Its protein is CASSEPTGGGPLRAFF. V usage is TRBV6-1 and J usage is TRBJ1-1, with 7 bases that match TRBD1. V shed 2 bases and J 11 bases; nucleotides not matched to a gene: 17. The germline gives CDR1 MNHNS, CDR2 SASEGT. This CDR3 comprises 16 residues.

There are a few counts of this clone. Its ends do not fully match the called genes, so a read error is possible. The V gene is TRBV7-7, the J gene TRBJ1-4; 11 bases are a match to TRBD1. The CDR3 runs 15 residues. Germline loops: CDR1 SSHAT, CDR2 FNYEAQ (reference sequence). This CDR3 reads CASSEDRGPNEKLFF. Here the CDR3 DNA reads TGTGCTAGCAGCGAGGACAGGGGGCCTAATGAAAAACTGTTTTTT.

The chain links TRBV29-1 to TRBJ1-2; D is possibly TRBD1 (6 bases). This CDR3 contains 13 residues. V shed 1 base and J shed 4 bases, with 10 bases lying between them. Germline CDR1 SQVTM, CDR2 ANQGSEA. The CDR3 coding sequence is TGCAGCGTTGAAGGGGGGCTTGGCTATGGCTACACCTTC. Translation: CSVEGGLGYGYTF.

The chain joins TRBV19 to TRBJ1-1; TRBD1 is a possible D gene (5 bases). V shed 1 base and J shed 6 bases, with 15 bases lying between them. Germline V gene lookup returns CDR1 LNHDA and CDR2 SQIVND (reference sequence). The CDR3 spans 15 residues. In nucleotides, the CDR3 is TGTGCCAGTAGTATAGGGGGCCCCGTGATTTCTGAAGCTTTCTTT. Translation gives CASSIGGPVISEAFF.

This clone was observed once. This chain uses TRBV11-1 with TRBJ1-6; 7 bases align to TRBD1. The CDR3 loop spans 16 amino acids. V lost 5 bases and J lost 14; bases outside the gene matches: 18. Germline CDR1 reads SGHAT; CDR2 reads FQDESV (reference sequence). In DNA, the CDR3 is TGTGCCAGCAGCCCAAGACAGGGAACCCCGGATGAAACCCTCCACTTT. This gives the protein CASSPRQGTPDETLHF.

The chain joins TRBV29-1 to TRBJ2-1; 10 bases fit TRBD2. V lost 1 base to trimming and J lost 7 bases; unmatched junction nucleotides: 10. The CDR3 contains 16 residues. The germline CDR1 and CDR2 sequences are SQVTM and ANQGSEA. The CDR3 DNA sequence: TGCAGCGTTGAAGGAAGCGGGGGGGCGGTTTCGAATGAGCAGTTCTTC. Its protein is CSVEGSGGAVSNEQFF.

The V call is TRBV7-9, the J call TRBJ2-6; D might be TRBD2 (6 bases). CDR3 size: 15 residues. V gave up 5 bases and J gave up 2 bases, with 10 bases separating them. Germline V CDR1 and CDR2: SEHNR, FQNEAQ (reference sequence). CDR3 in amino acids: CASSLLAPGANVLTF. CDR3 coding DNA: TGTGCCAGCAGCCTCCTAGCGCCTGGGGCCAACGTCCTGACTTTC.

The chain recombines TRBV11-3 with TRBJ2-1; D uncertain. This CDR3 region has 13 residues. The V gene lost 5 bases and the J gene lost 3 bases, with 8 bases spanning the gap. Germline V CDR1 and CDR2: SGHNT, YENEEA. Written as DNA, the CDR3 is TGTGCCAGCAGCCCGACACTCTACAATGAGCAGTTCTTC. It translates to CASSPTLYNEQFF.

CDR3 in amino acids: CASSQPGQGARKLFF. The CDR3 DNA reads TGCGCCAGCAGCCAACCGGGACAGGGGGCGCGAAAACTGTTTTTT. This sequence joins TRBV4-1 and TRBJ1-4; 12 bases are a match to TRBD1. The V and J ends lost 2 bases and 10 bases, in that order; junction bases with no gene match: 5. This CDR3 spans 15 amino acids. Germline loops: CDR1 MGHRA, CDR2 YSYEKL.

The rearrangement uses TRBV27 and TRBJ2-2, with 7 bases fitting TRBD1. The CDR3 sequence is 15 residues long. Germline values: CDR1 MNHEY, CDR2 SMNVEV (reference sequence). V dropped 5 bases and J dropped 2; count of bases not matched to a gene: 5. The DNA for the CDR3 is TGTGCCAGCAGTCAATGGGACAGTAACACCGGGGAGCTGTTTTTT. This translates into CASSQWDSNTGELFF.

The chain links TRBV25-1 to TRBJ1-1, with 7 bases identical to TRBD1. Looked up from germline, CDR1 is MGHDK and CDR2 is SYGVNS. With V trimmed by 3 bases and J by 8 bases, 6 bases remained unmatched. This CDR3 comprises 13 residues. The CDR3 DNA is TGTGCCAGCAGTGATCTCCGGGACAGCGAAGCTTTCTTT. Amino acid sequence: CASSDLRDSEAFF.

The rearrangement links TRBV7-3 to TRBJ2-2; the D gene is possibly TRBD2 (5 bases). Germline CDR1 SGHTA, CDR2 FQGTGA. V was clipped by 0 bases and J by 0 bases, with 11 bases between them. This CDR3 has 17 amino acids. CDR3 bases: TGTGCCAGCAGCTTAACGGCGATGCGGGCGAACACCGGGGAGCTGTTTTTT. Its protein is CASSLTAMRANTGELFF.

This rearrangement joins TRBV30 to TRBJ2-5; 7 nucleotides agree with TRBD1. The junction had 7 bases not matched to a gene; V was cut back by 1 base and J by 2 bases. CDR3 length equals 15 residues. Per the germline V gene, CDR1 is GTSNPN and CDR2 is SVGIG (reference sequence). The CDR3 here is CAWSGRQGWQETQYF. CDR3 DNA: TGTGCCTGGAGTGGCAGACAGGGCTGGCAAGAGACCCAGTACTTC. Supplemented by reference TRBV30 and TRBJ2-5, the full variable domain reads SQTIHQWPATLVQPVGSPLSLECTVEGTSNPNLYWYRQAAGRGLQLLFYSVGIGQISSEVPQNLSASRPQDRQFILSSKKLLLSDSGFYLCAWSGRQGWQETQYFGPGTRLLVL.

V gene TRBV11-2 combines with J gene TRBJ2-2, with D maybe TRBD1 (5 bases). This CDR3 has 15 amino acids. Germline CDR1 SGHAT, CDR2 FQNNGV. V was trimmed by 4 bases and J by 2 bases, leaving 11 bases between them. As DNA, the CDR3 is TGTGCCAGCAGCTCCCCAGGGTTAAACACCGGGGAGCTGTTTTTT. Its protein product is CASSSPGLNTGELFF. Supplemented by reference TRBV11-2 and TRBJ2-2, the full variable domain reads EAGVAQSPRYKIIEKRQSVAFWCNPISGHATLYWYQQILGQGPKLLIQFQNNGVVDDSQLPKDRFSAERLKGVDSTLKIQPAKLEDSAVYLCASSSPGLNTGELFFGEGSRLTVL.

The CDR3, as DNA: TGTGCCAGCAGCGTACTAGCGGCCTCCTACAATGAGCAGTTCTTC. Translating gives CASSVLAASYNEQFF. The chain is built from TRBV5-6 and TRBJ2-1; 8 bases are a match to TRBD2. Germline trimming cut 4 bases from V and 0 bases from J; bases unmatched to any gene: 3. CDR1 is SGHDT, CDR2 YYEEEE, per germline. The CDR3 covers 15 residues. Full variable domain (rest looked up from reference TRBV5-6 and TRBJ2-1): DAGVTQSPTHLIKTRGQQVTLRCSPKSGHDTVSWYQQALGQGPQFIFQYYEEEERQRGNFPDRFSGHQFPNYSSELNVNALLLGDSALYLCASSVLAASYNEQFFGPGTRLTVL.

The CDR3 loop is CASSSPGLSNEKLFF. The DNA of the CDR3 is TGTGCCAGCAGCTCCCCGGGACTTAGTAATGAAAAACTGTTTTTT. This chain joins TRBV7-9 and TRBJ1-4; maybe TRBD1 (5 bases). CDR1 is SEHNR and CDR2 is FQNEAQ in the germline V gene (reference sequence). The CDR3 length is 15 residues. Between the trimmed V and J ends, which lost 4 bases and 4 bases, there was a span of 13 bases.

V and J are TRBV5-5 and TRBJ2-1; D is perhaps TRBD2 (6 bases). In germline, CDR1 is SGHKS, CDR2 YYEKEE (reference sequence). The CDR3 runs 17 residues. The V gene lost 4 bases and the J gene lost 5 bases, with 22 bases spanning the gap. For the CDR3, the DNA is TGTGCCAGCAGCCCCACTCTTGAGTCGGCGGGAAACAATGAGCAGTTCTTC. Protein sequence: CASSPTLESAGNNEQFF.

Here the CDR3 DNA reads TGTGCCAGCGGCGGGTTGACCGGGGAGCTGTTTTTT. Amino acid sequence: CASGGLTGELFF. V gene TRBV12-3 or TRBV12-4 combines with J gene TRBJ2-2, with D possibly matching TRBD2 (5 bases). CDR3 length equals 12 residues. V was trimmed by 8 bases and J by 5 bases, leaving 9 bases between them.